This entry features one T cell receptor beta chain sequence. Its target is not known. The data derive from a study of T cells expressing NK-cell markers. Overall study findings and caveats: Dominant NKG2C+ clonotypes were found to form roughly 1.0-7.0% of CD8+ T cells in a handful of donors.

Germline CDR1 and CDR2: MNHEY and SMNVEV (reference sequence). The CDR3 consists of 13 residues. TCRdb reanalyzed the 5' RACE reads, giving one entry per CDR3 protein sequence and no DNA. In total, the table holds some 460,000 distinct CDR3 sequences. The TCR originated in a woman aged 50 to 60 in good health. The chain employs TRBV27 and TRBJ1-1. What was sequenced was blood T cells: a sorted CD56 or NKG2C T cell subset, CD4+ or CD8+ T cells, or bulk PBMC T cells (not recorded which). This chain's CDR3 is CASSLFEQAEAFF.